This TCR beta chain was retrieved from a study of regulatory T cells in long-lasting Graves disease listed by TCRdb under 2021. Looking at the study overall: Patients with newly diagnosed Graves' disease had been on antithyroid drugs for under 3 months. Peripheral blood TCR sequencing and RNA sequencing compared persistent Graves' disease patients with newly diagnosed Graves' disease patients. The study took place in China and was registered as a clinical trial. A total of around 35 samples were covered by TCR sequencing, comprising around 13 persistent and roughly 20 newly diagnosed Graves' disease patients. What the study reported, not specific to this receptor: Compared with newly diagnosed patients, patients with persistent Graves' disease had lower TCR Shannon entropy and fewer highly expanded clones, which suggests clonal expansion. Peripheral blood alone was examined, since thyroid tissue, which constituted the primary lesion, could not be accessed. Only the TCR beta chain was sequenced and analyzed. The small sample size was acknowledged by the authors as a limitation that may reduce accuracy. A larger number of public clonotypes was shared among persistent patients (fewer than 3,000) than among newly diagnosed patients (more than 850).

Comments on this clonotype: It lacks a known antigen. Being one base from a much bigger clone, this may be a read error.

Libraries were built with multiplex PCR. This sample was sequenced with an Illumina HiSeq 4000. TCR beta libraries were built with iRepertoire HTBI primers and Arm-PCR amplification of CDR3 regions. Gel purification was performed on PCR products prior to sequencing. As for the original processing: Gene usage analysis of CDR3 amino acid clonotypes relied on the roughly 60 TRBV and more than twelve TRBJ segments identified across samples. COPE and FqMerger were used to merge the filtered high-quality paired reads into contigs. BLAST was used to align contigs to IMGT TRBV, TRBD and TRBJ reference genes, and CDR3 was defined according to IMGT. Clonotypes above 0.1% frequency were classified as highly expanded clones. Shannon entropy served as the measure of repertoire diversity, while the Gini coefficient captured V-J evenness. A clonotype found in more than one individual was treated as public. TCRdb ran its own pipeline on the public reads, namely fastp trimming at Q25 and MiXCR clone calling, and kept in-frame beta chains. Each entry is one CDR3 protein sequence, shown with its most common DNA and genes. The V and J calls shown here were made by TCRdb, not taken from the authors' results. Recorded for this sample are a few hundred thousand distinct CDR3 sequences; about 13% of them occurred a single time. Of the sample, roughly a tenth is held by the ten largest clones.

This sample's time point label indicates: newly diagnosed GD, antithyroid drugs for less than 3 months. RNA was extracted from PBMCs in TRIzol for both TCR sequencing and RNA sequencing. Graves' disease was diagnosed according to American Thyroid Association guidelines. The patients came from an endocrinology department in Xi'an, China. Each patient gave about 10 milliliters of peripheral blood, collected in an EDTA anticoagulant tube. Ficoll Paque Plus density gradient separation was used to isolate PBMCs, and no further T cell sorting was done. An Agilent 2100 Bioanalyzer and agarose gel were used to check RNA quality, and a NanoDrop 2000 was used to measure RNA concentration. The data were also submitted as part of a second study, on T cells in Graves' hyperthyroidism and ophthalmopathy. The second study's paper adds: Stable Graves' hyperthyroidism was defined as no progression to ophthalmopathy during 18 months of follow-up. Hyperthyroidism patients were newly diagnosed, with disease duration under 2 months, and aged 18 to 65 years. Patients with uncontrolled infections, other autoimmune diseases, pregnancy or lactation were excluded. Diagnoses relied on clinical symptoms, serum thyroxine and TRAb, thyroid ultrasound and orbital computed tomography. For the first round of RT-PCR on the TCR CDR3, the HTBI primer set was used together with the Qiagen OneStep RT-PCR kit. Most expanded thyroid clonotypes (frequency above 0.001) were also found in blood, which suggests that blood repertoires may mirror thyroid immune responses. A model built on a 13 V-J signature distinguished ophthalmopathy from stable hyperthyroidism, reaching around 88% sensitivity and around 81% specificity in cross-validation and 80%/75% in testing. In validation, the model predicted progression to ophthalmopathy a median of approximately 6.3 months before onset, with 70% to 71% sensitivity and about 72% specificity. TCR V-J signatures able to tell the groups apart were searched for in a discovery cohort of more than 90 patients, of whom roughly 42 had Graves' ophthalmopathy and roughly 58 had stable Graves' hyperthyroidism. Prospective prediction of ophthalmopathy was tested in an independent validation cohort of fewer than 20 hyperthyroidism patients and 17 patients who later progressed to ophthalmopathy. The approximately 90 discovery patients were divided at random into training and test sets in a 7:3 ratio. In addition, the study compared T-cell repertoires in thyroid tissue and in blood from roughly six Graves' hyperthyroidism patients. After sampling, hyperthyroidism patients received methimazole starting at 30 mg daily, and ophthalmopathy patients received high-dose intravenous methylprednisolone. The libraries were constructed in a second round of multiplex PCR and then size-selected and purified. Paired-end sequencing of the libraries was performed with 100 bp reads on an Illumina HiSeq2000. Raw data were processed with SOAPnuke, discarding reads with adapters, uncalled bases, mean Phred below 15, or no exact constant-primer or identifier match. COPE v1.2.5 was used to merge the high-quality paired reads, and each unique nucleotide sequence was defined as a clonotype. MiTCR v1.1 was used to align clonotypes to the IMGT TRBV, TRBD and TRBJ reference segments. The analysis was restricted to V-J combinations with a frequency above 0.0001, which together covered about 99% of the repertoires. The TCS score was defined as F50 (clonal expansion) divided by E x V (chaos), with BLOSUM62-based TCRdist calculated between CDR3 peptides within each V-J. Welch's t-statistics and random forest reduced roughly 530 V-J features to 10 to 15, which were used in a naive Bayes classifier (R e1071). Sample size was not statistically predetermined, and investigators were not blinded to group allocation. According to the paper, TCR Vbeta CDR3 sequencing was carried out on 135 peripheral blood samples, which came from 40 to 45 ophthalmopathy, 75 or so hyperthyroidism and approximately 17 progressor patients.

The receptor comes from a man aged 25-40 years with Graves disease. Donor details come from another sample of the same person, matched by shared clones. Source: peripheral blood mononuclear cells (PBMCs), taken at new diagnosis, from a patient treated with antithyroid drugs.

The nucleotides are TGTGCCAGCAGCCTCGACAACCTGGGAACCGGGGAGCTGTTTTTT. Its protein product is CASSLDNLGTGELFF. Recombination joined TRBV6-1 with TRBJ2-2, with no reliable assignment of the D segment. Relative to germline, V is 6 bases shorter and J is 5 bases shorter, with 16 bases between their ends. Its CDR3 holds 15 amino acids, cysteine through phenylalanine. Only CDR3 DNA remains: 45 bases, in frame from the first base. From the germline V gene, CDR1 is MNHNS and CDR2 is SASEGT.